This T cell receptor beta chain was observed in a study of OX40 agonist ivuxolimab in advanced cancers. Trimming cost V 6 bases and J 4 bases; bases outside gene matches: 4. The CDR3 extends over 13 amino acids. The germline CDR1 and CDR2 sequences are SGHNT and YENEEA. TCRdb's copy holds only in-frame clones and misses some; the assay was immunoSEQ multiplex PCR. Of around 50,000 clones listed, roughly 84% are singletons. Sequences were derived from CD4+ or CD8+ T cells sorted from blood, sampled in a trial of the OX40 agonist ivuxolimab. The receptor was isolated from an adult with an advanced solid tumor such as melanoma, head and neck, liver or kidney cancer. V gene TRBV11-3 combines with J gene TRBJ2-7, with 9 positions matching TRBD1. As DNA, the CDR3 is TGTGCCAGCAGACCCGGGACAGGGTACGAGCAGTACTTC. Protein: CASRPGTGYEQYF.